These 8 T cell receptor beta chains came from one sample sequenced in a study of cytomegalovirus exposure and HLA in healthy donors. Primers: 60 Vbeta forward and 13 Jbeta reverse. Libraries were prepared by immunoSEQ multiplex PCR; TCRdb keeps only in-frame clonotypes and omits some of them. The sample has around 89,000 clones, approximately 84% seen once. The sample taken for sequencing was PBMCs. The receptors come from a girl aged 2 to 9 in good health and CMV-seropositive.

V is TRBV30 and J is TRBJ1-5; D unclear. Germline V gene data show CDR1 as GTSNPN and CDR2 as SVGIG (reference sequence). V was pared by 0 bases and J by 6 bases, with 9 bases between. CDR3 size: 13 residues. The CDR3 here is CAWSVIGSQPQHF. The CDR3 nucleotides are TGTGCCTGGAGTGTTATAGGGAGTCAGCCCCAGCATTTT.

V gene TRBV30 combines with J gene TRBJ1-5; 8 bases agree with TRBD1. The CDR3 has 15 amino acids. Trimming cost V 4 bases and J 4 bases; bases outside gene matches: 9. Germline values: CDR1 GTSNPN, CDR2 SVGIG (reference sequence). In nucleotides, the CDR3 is TGTGCCTGGAAGATCGCGGACAGGGAGAATCAGCCCCAGCATTTT. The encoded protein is CAWKIADRENQPQHF. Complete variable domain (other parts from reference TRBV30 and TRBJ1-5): SQTIHQWPATLVQPVGSPLSLECTVEGTSNPNLYWYRQAAGRGLQLLFYSVGIGQISSEVPQNLSASRPQDRQFILSSKKLLLSDSGFYLCAWKIADRENQPQHFGDGTRLSIL.

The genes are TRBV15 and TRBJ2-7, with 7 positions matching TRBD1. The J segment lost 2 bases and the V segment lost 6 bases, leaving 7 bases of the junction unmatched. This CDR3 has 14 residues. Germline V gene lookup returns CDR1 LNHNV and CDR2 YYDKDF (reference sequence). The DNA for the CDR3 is TGTGCCACCAGTGCTAGACAGGGTCCCTACGAGCAGTACTTC. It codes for CATSARQGPYEQYF. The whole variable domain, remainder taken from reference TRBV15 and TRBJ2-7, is DAMVIQNPRYQVTQFGKPVTLSCSQTLNHNVMYWYQQKSSQAPKLLFHYYDKDFNNEADTPDNFQSRRPNTSFCFLDIRSPGLGDTAMYLCATSARQGPYEQYFGPGTRLTVT.

Written as DNA, the CDR3 is TGCGCCAGCAGCCTCGGACTAGCGGGCGACCAAGAGACCCAGTACTTC. It encodes CASSLGLAGDQETQYF. This chain connects TRBV4-3 to TRBJ2-5; 11 nucleotides agree with TRBD2. CDR3 size: 16 residues. Unmatched junction bases numbered 4, after V lost 4 bases and J lost 0 bases. The germline gives CDR1 LGHNA, CDR2 YSLEER.

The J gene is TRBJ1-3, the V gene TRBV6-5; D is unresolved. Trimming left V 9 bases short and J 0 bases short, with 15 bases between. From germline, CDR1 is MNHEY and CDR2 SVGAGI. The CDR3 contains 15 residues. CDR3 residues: CASCRLFGSGNTIYF. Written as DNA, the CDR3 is TGTGCCAGTTGCCGGTTATTCGGCTCTGGAAACACCATATATTTT.

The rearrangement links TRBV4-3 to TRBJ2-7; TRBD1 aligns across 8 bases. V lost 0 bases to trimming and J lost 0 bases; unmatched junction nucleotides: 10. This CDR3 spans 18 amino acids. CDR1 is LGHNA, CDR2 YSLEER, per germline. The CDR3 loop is CASSQDGSRDRPSYEQYF. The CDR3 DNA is TGCGCCAGCAGCCAAGATGGAAGTAGGGACAGGCCCTCCTACGAGCAGTACTTC.

CDR3 DNA: TGTGCCAGCAGCTTAGAGGGAGGGTATGGTACTGAAGCTTTCTTT. As protein: CASSLEGGYGTEAFF. J is TRBJ1-1 and V is TRBV7-8; no firm D call. Trimming took 1 base from V and 5 from J, leaving 14 bases between them. CDR1 SGHVS and CDR2 FQNEAQ come from the germline V gene. The length of the CDR3 is 15 residues.

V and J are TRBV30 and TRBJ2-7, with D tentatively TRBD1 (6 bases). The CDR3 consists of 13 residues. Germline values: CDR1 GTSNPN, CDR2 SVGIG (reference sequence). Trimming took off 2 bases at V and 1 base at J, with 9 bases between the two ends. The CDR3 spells CAWSRDTSYEQYF. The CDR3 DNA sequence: TGTGCCTGGAGTCGGGACACGTCCTACGAGCAGTACTTC.